What follows is one TCR beta chain and its context. Its antigen has not been determined. The input lacks base qualities; no much larger clone sits a single base away. The protocol used for the library was the immunoSEQ multiplex PCR assay. For the multiplex PCR, a mixture combining 60 forward primers for TCR Vbeta segments and 13 reverse primers for TCR Jbeta segments was used. A multiplex PCR assay on genomic DNA amplified the CDR3 region of rearranged TCR beta genes. On the Illumina HiSeq System, the amplified TCR beta libraries were sequenced as 87-base-pair reads. As for the original processing: A later analysis tallied roughly 78 million unique TCR beta chains across the 666 repertoires, and around 9.9 million of those chains were shared by two or more donors. To remove PCR and sequencing errors, raw reads were error-corrected and collapsed into unique sequences using a nearest-neighbor algorithm that merged closely related sequences. Alignment of CDR3 sequences to IMGT reference sequences was used to assign V, D and J gene segments. Each retained sequence needed at least a six-nucleotide match to both a V gene segment and a J gene segment. A rearrangement counted as productive if the CDR3 had no stop codons and remained in frame with V and J, and every other rearrangement counted as non-productive. CDR3 was defined according to IMGT convention as the region running from the second conserved V-encoded cysteine to the conserved J-encoded phenylalanine. In an earlier analysis of some 550 of the donors, sequences lacking an unambiguous match to a single V gene segment were excluded. An earlier analysis of fewer than 750 of the donors called V segments functional above 56.7% productive rearrangements and segregating when the between-donor standard deviation exceeded 5%. A statistical classification framework was built to diagnose cytomegalovirus status from the catalog of TCR beta chain sequences. In a later analysis, V and J genes were assigned by comparing TCR nucleotide sequences against IMGT/GENE-DB human TR gene sequences. A later analysis assigned CDR3 sequences and most-parsimonious VDJ recombination scenarios with the TCRdist pipeline. In a later analysis, each TCR beta chain was defined by its CDR3 amino acid sequence together with its V-gene family, and reads without a unique V-gene family were excluded. As a way to deal with suspected cross-contamination and a sequencing artifact, a later analysis dropped 450 to 600 nucleotide sequences that were highly shared and had low generation probability. For each public chain, a later analysis derived a clonal expansion index from normalized ranks of inferred template counts within each repertoire. In a later analysis, generation probabilities were computed with a VDJ recombination model fitted to out-of-frame rearrangements, and the resulting probabilities were checked against IGoR. In a later analysis, TCR-TCR, TCR-HLA and TCR-CMV co-occurrence was scored with hypergeometric tests, and a repertoire-size bias correction was applied to TCR pairs. To estimate false discovery rates, a later analysis permuted the HLA or CMV assignments 20 times. A later analysis grouped co-occurring TCRs with DBSCAN, adding TCRdist sequence similarity when clustering within HLA-allele-positive subsets. Repertoires with fewer than 30,000 or more than 120,000 public chains, plus five repertoires with anomalous nucleotide sharing, were excluded from co-occurrence clustering. In TCRdb, the immuneACCESS table is reduced to in-frame sequences with V and J assigned. These tables do not hold every clone; where another copy was compared, an unresolved V gene accounts for under half, and the others remain unexplained. That table gives V, J and clone size, and the DNA gave D and trimming. The table for this sample lists 95,000 to 150,000 clones; about 79% of them were counted only once. Roughly 3.5% of the sample is taken by the ten largest.

In total, just over 650 healthy bone marrow donors made up the cohort. All cohort members were sampled while nominally healthy, although unrecorded immune exposures were likely present. The donor tested CMV seronegative and was one of the 352 seronegative cohort members. Every donor gave a peripheral blood sample, and the peripheral blood mononuclear cells from that sample were used for TCR beta sequencing. Genomic DNA was extracted from the blood cell samples with the Qiagen DNeasy Blood Extraction Kit. This specimen comes from a study of cytomegalovirus exposure and HLA in healthy donors (dated by TCRdb to about 2017). For the study in its entirety: According to an earlier analysis of 587 of the donors, about 190 million T cells yielded roughly 110 million unique TCR beta sequences and more than 250 Gb of sequence data. The later analysis used no new phenotypic data to find candidate immune exposures, relying instead on TCR beta sequences and their occurrence across donors. A later genetic analysis took genome-wide SNP genotypes for about 55% of the roughly 700 donors and used that subset as a discovery cohort. HLA typing covered class I and class II loci at four-digit resolution. An earlier analysis of more than 450 of the donors used high-throughput TCR beta sequencing to judge whether each TCR beta V gene segment behaved as functional or pseudogenic. Roughly 300 gigabases of sequencing data and approximately 85 million unique TCR sequences were included in an early release covering over 600 HLA-typed donors. The study used immunosequencing to profile the T cell repertoires of some 600 subjects and linked those repertoires to cytomegalovirus serostatus. About five DR-DQ haplotypes were treated as single units for association and clustering because of strong linkage in the cohort. Of the roughly 390 genotyped donors, roughly 76% were placed in the genetic ancestry cluster associated with self-reported Caucasian donors. The aim of the study was to test whether cataloging public T cell receptors could identify signatures of past pathogen exposure. Alongside the repertoire data, information on donor age, sex, ethnicity and CMV serostatus was compiled. The number of typed donors differed by locus: roughly 629-640 for A, B, C, DRB1 and DQB1; approximately 520 for DQA1; 606 for DPA1; and some 430 for DPB1. Along with the approximately 620-subject first cohort, a separate validation cohort of 120 different subjects was used. High-throughput TCR immunosequencing, statistical association of individual TCRs with disease status, and machine learning were combined to predict cytomegalovirus infection status. A later analysis re-examined previously published TCR beta repertoires from roughly 650 donors and added high-resolution HLA genotyping to investigate patterns of TCR occurrence. Among some 410 genotyped donors of the cohort, an average of approximately 200,000 unique TCR beta nucleotide sequences was sequenced per donor, of which roughly 17% were non-productive. Every discovery cohort repertoire had been produced on one sequencing platform. Broader findings and caveats from the paper: The authors suggested that the approach could potentially be extended to other disease states and immunological phenotypes. In a later analysis, the rate of TCR association differed among HLA loci, with DRB1 alleles having the most associated TCRs and HLA-C alleles having the fewest. A total of 150 or so TCR beta chains were listed by the study as associated with cytomegalovirus. A few of the identified cytomegalovirus-associated TCR beta chains were confirmed in vitro to be specific for cytomegalovirus antigens. Because some donors lacked HLA typing at each locus, the association tests relied only on the typed subset. While some public TCRs were present in many individuals, most TCR sequences turned up only very rarely across donors. Most CMV-associated TCR beta chains appeared to be HLA-restricted in a later analysis, and the HLA associations seemed to be driven largely by CMV exposure. Compared with equally common non-associated chains, HLA-associated TCR beta chains in a later analysis were more clonally expanded and had lower generation probabilities. Presence/absence analyses assumed roughly uniform sequencing depth across donors, an assumption that may not hold. For the cohort, immune exposure information was limited to CMV serostatus. A further reported finding was that TCR beta sequences accurately predicted the HLA-A and HLA-B alleles for most subjects in the first cohort. A later analysis reported that several top co-occurrence clusters appeared linked to parvovirus B19, influenza, CMV and Epstein-Barr virus. A later genetic analysis reported fewer N-insertions in productive TCRs among donors in an Asian-associated ancestry cluster than the roughly 650-donor mean. Only TCR beta chains were sequenced in this cohort, and the absence of alpha or paired-chain data limited detectable features. When HLA alleles, especially DR and DQ, strongly co-occurred, attributing TCR associations to individual alleles was difficult. In a later analysis, over 15,000 TCR beta sequences were associated with specific HLA alleles at a false discovery rate of 0.05. In a later genetic analysis, a missense DCLRE1C variant was associated with V-gene and J-gene trimming of TCR beta chains, and the association was replicated in an independent cohort. An earlier analysis of around 600 of the donors showed that most TCR beta V segments appeared in productive rearrangements either about 87% or about 30% of the time, which broadly matched IMGT annotations. In both the original and validation cohorts, the classifier was reported to diagnose cytomegalovirus status with high specificity and sensitivity. Some IMGT-functional V segments, including TRBV6-2 and TRBV6-3, could not be distinguished by the 87-base-pair reads and were therefore excluded. Correlated functional status among segregating V segments might reflect linkage disequilibrium, but an unknown experimental factor could not be ruled out. The earlier analysis of about 600 of the donors excluded 15 to 20 rarely observed V segments, including chromosome 9 orphons, because counts were too low. The sequencing pipeline was judged likely to have produced a cluster of highly shared sequence variants as a technical artifact.

The germline V gene sets CDR1 to LGHNA and CDR2 to YSLEER. The CDR3 covers 16 residues, taking in both the cysteine and the phenylalanine. Of all the DNA, just the CDR3 is kept, 48 bases in frame from base 1. V is pruned by 0 bases and J by 1 base, leaving 6 bases of the junction without a gene match. The sequence joins TRBV4-3 to TRBJ2-7, with 7 bases matching TRBD2. The sequence came from a woman aged 45-65 years in good health and CMV-seronegative. The sequencing input was PBMCs. The DNA sequence is given as TGCGCCAGCAGCCAAGATTCGGGGGAGGGGTCCTACGAGCAGTACTTC. It specifies CASSQDSGEGSYEQYF.